This is a list of T cell receptor beta chains from one sample in a study of cytomegalovirus exposure and HLA in healthy donors. Method: immunoSEQ multiplex PCR; TCRdb's copy keeps in-frame clones and lacks some. The table records roughly 77,000 clones, roughly 96% of them present only once. Sequenced sample: PBMCs. The receptors stem from a woman aged 18-29 years in good health and CMV-seronegative. The CDR3 runs from the conserved cysteine through the conserved F or W. A D gene is named only where the DNA matches it firmly. Rows may omit the clone size; those that give it use once, few, many or a size class.

>.|TRBV27|TRBJ1-6|.|14
CASSSAGYNSPLHF
TGTGCCAGCAGTTCGGCGGGGTATAATTCACCCCTCCACTTT
>.|TRBV4-1|TRBJ2-7|.|16
CASSQEDRPEVYEQYF
TGCGCCAGCAGCCAAGAGGACAGACCGGAGGTGTACGAGCAGTACTTC
>medium-sized|TRBV5-8|TRBJ2-5|TRBD2|16
CASSLGFSGNGETQYF
TGTGCCAGCAGCTTGGGGTTTAGCGGGAATGGAGAGACCCAGTACTTC
>.|TRBV19|TRBJ2-1|.|14
CASSTSDSYNEQFF
TGTGCCAGTAGTACTAGCGATTCCTACAATGAGCAGTTCTTC
>.|TRBV19|TRBJ1-4|.|14
CATRGGGPNEKLFF
TGTGCCACCCGAGGGGGGGGCCCTAATGAAAAACTGTTTTTT
>.|TRBV6-5|TRBJ2-3|.|13
CATSVGAGDTQYF
TGTGCCACCTCGGTGGGGGCGGGAGATACGCAGTATTTT
>.|TRBV4-3|TRBJ1-4|.|19
CASSQDLSVRVRGNEKLFF
TGCGCCAGCAGCCAAGATCTCTCCGTTCGAGTCCGGGGGAATGAAAAACTGTTTTTT
>.|TRBV28|TRBJ2-7|.|12
CAIKQGAYEQYF
TGTGCCATTAAACAGGGCGCCTACGAGCAGTACTTC
>.|TRBV4-3|TRBJ2-1|.|16
CASSQEVSWPYNEQFF
TGCGCCAGCAGCCAAGAGGTGTCCTGGCCTTACAATGAGCAGTTCTTC
>.|TRBV30|TRBJ1-5|TRBD1|17
CAWSPDRGGGSNQPQHF
TGTGCCTGGTCTCCGGACAGGGGGGGAGGTAGCAATCAGCCCCAGCATTTT
>.|TRBV6-5|TRBJ1-1|TRBD1|13
CASSGSGGSEAFF
TGTGCCAGCAGTGGCTCAGGGGGCTCTGAAGCTTTCTTT
>.|TRBV6-4|TRBJ2-2|TRBD2|15
CASSGLAGDTGELFF
TGTGCCAGCAGTGGACTAGCGGGGGACACCGGGGAGCTGTTTTTT
>.|TRBV7-9|TRBJ2-1|.|14
CASSFFWGKDEQFF
TGTGCCAGCAGCTTTTTTTGGGGCAAGGATGAGCAGTTCTTC
>.|TRBV15|TRBJ2-1|TRBD2|18
CATSREGGLAGGPVEQFF
TGTGCCACCAGCAGAGAGGGAGGACTAGCGGGAGGGCCGGTTGAGCAGTTCTTC
>.|TRBV10-3|TRBJ1-4|TRBD1|15
CAINAPRQGAEKLFF
TGTGCCATCAATGCCCCCCGACAGGGGGCGGAAAAACTGTTTTTT
>.|TRBV5-8|TRBJ2-2|.|15
CASSSGLMNTGELFF
TGTGCCAGCAGCTCGGGACTGATGAACACCGGGGAGCTGTTTTTT
>.|TRBV5-1|TRBJ2-7|.|15
CASKTETGRGYEQYF
TGCGCCAGCAAAACCGAGACAGGTCGGGGCTACGAGCAGTACTTC
>.|TRBV27|TRBJ1-5|.|16
CASSSGGRVSNQPQHF
TGTGCCAGCAGTTCTGGGGGCAGGGTAAGCAATCAGCCCCAGCATTTT
>.|TRBV6-6|TRBJ2-1|.|14
CASSYGGPYNEQFF
TGTGCCAGCAGTTATGGGGGCCCGTACAATGAGCAGTTCTTC
>.|TRBV1|TRBJ2-3|.|16
CTSSQDGRRDTDTQYF
TGCACCAGCAGCCAAGATGGGAGGCGGGACACAGATACGCAGTATTTT
>.|TRBV7-2|TRBJ2-2|TRBD2|16
CASSLIAGFSTGELFF
TGTGCCAGCAGCTTAATAGCGGGGTTTTCCACCGGGGAGCTGTTTTTT
>.|TRBV29-1|TRBJ1-1|.|11
CSLAGESEAFF
TGCAGCTTGGCAGGGGAGTCTGAAGCTTTCTTT
>once|TRBV5-1|TRBJ1-2|.|14
CASSLAGDVPGYTF
TGCGCCAGCAGCTTGGCAGGGGACGTACCTGGCTACACCTTC
>once|TRBV13|TRBJ2-7|.|14
CASSSRSSPYEQYF
TGTGCCAGCAGCTCGAGGAGCTCCCCCTACGAGCAGTACTTC
>.|TRBV10-2|TRBJ1-2|TRBD1|13
CASQAGTGSGYTF
TGCGCCAGTCAGGCCGGGACAGGGAGTGGCTACACCTTC
>.|TRBV4-3|TRBJ2-1|.|14
CASSQGVGRNEQFF
TGCGCCAGCAGCCAAGGTGTAGGGAGGAATGAGCAGTTCTTC
>once|TRBV6-1|TRBJ2-5|.|15
CASRKYRQPEETQYF
TGTGCCAGCAGGAAATACCGACAGCCCGAAGAGACCCAGTACTTC